Listed below are T cell receptor beta chains from one sample, sequenced in a study of T cell repertoires in cytomegalovirus infection. For these receptors, no antigen is known. TCRdb recomputed calls from the reads with MiXCR, one row per CDR3 protein. Found here are some 480,000 distinct CDR3 sequences, 33% of them singletons; the top ten hold roughly a sixth. The sequenced sample was cultured PBMCs, obtained from culture after CMV antigen stimulation. These receptors were obtained from a human donor in good health (CMV status not recorded). Some clones in this sample may be carry-over from other donors' samples. CDR3s include the opening cysteine and the closing phenylalanine or tryptophan. D genes are given only for firm matches. The listing skips clone size in some rows; elsewhere it reads once, few, many or a size class.

TRBV24-1	NA	NA	TRBJ1-5	CATSRPGEIQPQHF	TGTGCCACCAGCAGACCCGGGGAGATTCAGCCCCAGCATTTT
TRBV6-5	NA	NA	TRBJ2-3	CASSPRDPRSDTQYF	TGTGCCAGCAGTCCCCGGGACCCCCGAAGCGATACGCAGTATTTT
TRBV11-2	TRBD2	few	TRBJ2-1	CASSLGGRGRIGASGSPYNEQFF	TGTGCCAGCAGCTTAGGAGGCAGGGGGCGGATTGGCGCTAGCGGGAGCCCCTACAATGAGCAGTTCTTC
TRBV19	NA	NA	TRBJ1-2	CASSKSRRLYTYGYTF	TGTGCCAGTAGTAAAAGTCGGCGACTCTACACTTATGGCTACACCTTC
TRBV28	TRBD1	NA	TRBJ2-5	CASTWDSQETQYF	TGTGCCAGCACCTGGGACAGTCAAGAGACCCAGTACTTC
TRBV28	TRBD1	NA	TRBJ1-5	CASSFIYPGTGNNQPQHF	TGTGCCAGCAGTTTTATTTACCCGGGGACAGGGAACAATCAGCCCCAGCATTTT
TRBV13	NA	few	TRBJ2-1	CASSLTGEQFF	TGTGCCAGCAGCTTGACTGGGGAGCAGTTCTTC
TRBV7-2	NA	few	TRBJ1-4	CASSLYPRGTPNEKLFF	TGTGCCAGCAGCTTATACCCCCGAGGGACGCCTAATGAAAAACTGTTTTTT
TRBV7-2	TRBD2	few	TRBJ2-3	CASSSIAGAGDTQYF	TGTGCCAGCAGCTCGATAGCGGGAGCAGGAGATACGCAGTATTTT
TRBV10-2	NA	NA	TRBJ1-1	CASSESLRGTEAFF	TGCGCCAGCAGTGAGTCCCTTCGAGGAACTGAAGCTTTCTTT
TRBV30	TRBD2	NA	TRBJ2-1	CAWSGRTSGFYNEQFF	TGTGCCTGGAGTGGACGGACTAGCGGATTTTACAATGAGCAGTTCTTC
TRBV7-2	TRBD1	NA	TRBJ2-2	CASSSPDRGMGELFF	TGTGCCAGCAGCTCACCTGACAGGGGCATGGGGGAGCTGTTTTTT
TRBV20-1	TRBD1	NA	TRBJ1-1	CSAGRGQWRTEAFF	TGCAGTGCTGGCAGGGGGCAATGGCGTACTGAAGCTTTCTTT
TRBV12-3/TRBV12-4	TRBD2	NA	TRBJ2-5	CASSSRTSGSVETQYF	TGTGCCAGCAGTTCGCGGACTAGCGGGAGTGTGGAGACCCAGTACTTC
TRBV11-2	TRBD2	NA	TRBJ2-3	CASSFRGLATDTQYF	TGTGCCAGCAGCTTCCGGGGACTAGCCACAGATACGCAGTATTTT
TRBV19	NA	few	TRBJ1-1	CASSIWDFTEAFF	TGTGCCAGTAGTATATGGGATTTCACTGAAGCTTTCTTT
TRBV24-1	NA	NA	TRBJ2-5	CATSEGAGVETQYF	TGTGCCACCAGTGAGGGTGCAGGCGTGGAGACCCAGTACTTC
TRBV30	TRBD2	NA	TRBJ2-1	CAWRQAGTNLNEQFF	TGTGCCTGGAGACAAGCCGGGACTAACTTAAATGAGCAGTTCTTC
TRBV19	NA	few	TRBJ2-2	CASSRLGLGPGELFF	TGTGCCAGTAGTAGGCTGGGTTTGGGCCCCGGGGAGCTGTTTTTT
TRBV6-1	TRBD1	few	TRBJ2-7	CASRTGTGSEQYF	TGTGCCAGCAGAACCGGGACAGGGTCCGAGCAGTACTTC
TRBV9	TRBD2	few	TRBJ2-3	CASSVGPAGGLTDTQYF	TGTGCCAGCAGCGTAGGGCCAGCGGGAGGTCTCACAGATACGCAGTATTTT
TRBV6-5	NA	once	TRBJ2-4	CASSYSPNLILAKNIQYF	TGTGCCAGCAGTTACTCGCCTAACCTAATATTAGCCAAAAACATTCAGTACTTC
TRBV6-1	NA	many	TRBJ2-7	CASSRVGHEQYF	TGTGCCAGCAGCAGGGTGGGCCACGAGCAGTACTTC
TRBV6-2/TRBV6-3	NA	few	TRBJ2-7	CASRRGYEQYF	TGTGCCAGCAGGAGGGGATACGAGCAGTACTTC
TRBV19	NA	NA	TRBJ2-1	CASRQGSYNEQFF	TGTGCCAGTAGGCAGGGGTCCTACAATGAGCAGTTCTTC
TRBV2	NA	NA	TRBJ2-3	CASSESGYLDTQYF	TGTGCCAGCAGTGAGTCTGGATACTTAGATACGCAGTATTTT
TRBV7-2	TRBD2	many	TRBJ2-3	CASSSTSGSKSDTQYF	TGTGCCAGCAGCTCGACTAGCGGTTCCAAATCGGATACGCAGTATTTT
TRBV19	NA	NA	TRBJ1-5	CASSDGLKQPQHF	TGTGCCAGTAGTGACGGCCTGAAGCAGCCCCAGCATTTT
TRBV13	NA	NA	TRBJ2-1	CASSSPTGSYNEQFF	TGTGCCAGCAGCTCCCCAACGGGCTCCTACAATGAGCAGTTCTTC
TRBV6-6	NA	few	TRBJ2-7	CASSRHRQEKYF	TGTGCCAGCAGTCGACACCGACAGGAGAAGTACTTC
TRBV6-2/TRBV6-3	TRBD1	NA	TRBJ2-3	CASTKEGQGTDTQYF	TGTGCCAGCACCAAGGAAGGACAGGGGACAGATACGCAGTATTTT
TRBV20-1	NA	NA	TRBJ2-7	CSVPTPIQEQYF	TGCAGTGTTCCAACCCCGATCCAAGAGCAGTACTTC
TRBV7-7	NA	NA	TRBJ2-2	CASSLEMAGLFTGELFF	TGTGCTAGCAGCTTAGAGATGGCGGGGCTATTCACCGGGGAGCTGTTTTTT
TRBV7-6	TRBD1	few	TRBJ2-3	CASSLVGQGDSTDTQYF	TGTGCCAGCAGCTTAGTAGGACAGGGTGATAGCACAGATACGCAGTATTTT
TRBV7-8	NA	few	TRBJ2-5	CASSSAAGGTETQYF	TGTGCCAGCAGCTCCGCGGCAGGGGGGACGGAGACCCAGTACTTC
TRBV7-2	NA	few	TRBJ1-1	CASSLNLFPDEAFF	TGTGCCAGCAGCTTAAACCTGTTTCCGGATGAAGCTTTCTTT
TRBV7-3	TRBD2	many	TRBJ2-1	CASSWGGGLHEQFF	TGTGCCAGCAGCTGGGGCGGGGGGCTCCATGAGCAGTTCTTC
TRBV2	NA	once	TRBJ1-2	CASSPQGSLIMGYTF	TGTGCCAGCAGCCCCCAAGGGTCCTTGATTATGGGCTACACCTTC
TRBV20-1	NA	NA	TRBJ2-3	CSAPPRGSTDTQYF	TGCAGTGCCCCTCCCAGAGGGAGCACAGATACGCAGTATTTT
TRBV7-8	NA	many	TRBJ2-3	CASSLARGGRTDTQYF	TGTGCCAGCAGCTTAGCGCGGGGCGGGCGCACAGATACGCAGTATTTT
TRBV7-2	NA	few	TRBJ1-1	CASSLIEMNTEAFF	TGTGCCAGCAGCTTAATCGAGATGAACACTGAAGCTTTCTTT
TRBV12-3/TRBV12-4	NA	NA	TRBJ2-7	CASSFGGPGEQYF	TGTGCCAGCAGTTTCGGGGGCCCGGGGGAGCAGTACTTC
TRBV7-2	NA	many	TRBJ2-2	CASSQRLRGAGGGELFF	TGTGCCAGCAGCCAAAGACTCCGGGGGGCCGGGGGCGGGGAGCTGTTTTTT
TRBV12-5	TRBD2	few	TRBJ2-1	CASGSGTSGSHYTSSYNEQFF	TGTGCTAGTGGTTCCGGGACTAGCGGGAGCCATTATACCAGCTCCTACAATGAGCAGTTCTTC
TRBV27	TRBD2	few	TRBJ2-1	CASRDAKVAGAYNEQFF	TGTGCCAGCAGGGACGCAAAGGTGGCGGGAGCTTACAATGAGCAGTTCTTC
TRBV10-3	TRBD2	many	TRBJ2-1	CAISGTSSYNEQFF	TGTGCCATCAGTGGGACTAGCTCCTACAATGAGCAGTTCTTC
TRBV5-1	TRBD2	few	TRBJ2-3	CASSSGLAGLTDTQYF	TGCGCCAGCAGCTCGGGACTAGCGGGTCTCACAGATACGCAGTATTTT
TRBV20-1	TRBD1	NA	TRBJ2-3	CSARGQGNSIAADTQYF	TGCAGTGCTAGGGGACAGGGAAACTCTATCGCGGCAGATACGCAGTATTTT
TRBV20-1	TRBD2	NA	TRBJ2-3	CSARLSGSGTDTQYF	TGCAGTGCTAGACTTAGCGGGAGTGGCACAGATACGCAGTATTTT
TRBV19	NA	few	TRBJ1-1	CATTSPGNLYTEAFF	TGTGCCACGACTAGTCCAGGGAATCTGTACACTGAAGCTTTCTTT
TRBV7-2	TRBD2	many	TRBJ2-1	CASSPGLAGDPPLGNEQFF	TGTGCCAGCAGCCCAGGACTAGCGGGAGATCCACCCTTAGGCAATGAGCAGTTCTTC
TRBV11-3	NA	few	TRBJ2-1	CASSPHLGGEQFF	TGTGCCAGCAGCCCTCATTTAGGGGGTGAGCAGTTCTTC
TRBV7-2	NA	NA	TRBJ2-4	CASSLEVAGKNIQYF	TGTGCCAGCAGCCTGGAGGTTGCGGGCAAAAACATTCAGTACTTC
TRBV5-1	TRBD1	few	TRBJ1-2	CASSFGLGQVDGYTF	TGCGCCAGCAGCTTCGGCCTCGGACAGGTAGATGGCTACACCTTC
TRBV29-1	NA	few	TRBJ2-1	CSGDASYNEQFF	TGCAGCGGTGATGCGTCTTACAATGAGCAGTTCTTC
TRBV6-5	TRBD1	NA	TRBJ2-2	CASSRQGPIIANTGELFF	TGTGCCAGCAGTCGACAGGGGCCAATAATCGCGAACACCGGGGAGCTGTTTTTT
TRBV4-1	NA	NA	TRBJ2-3	CASSQAVSRPDTQYF	TGCGCCAGCAGCCAAGCTGTCTCTAGGCCAGATACGCAGTATTTT
TRBV7-2	NA	many	TRBJ2-4	CASSLDSSGGIQYF	TGTGCCAGCAGCTTAGATAGTAGTGGTGGCATTCAGTACTTC
TRBV20-1	NA	NA	TRBJ2-1	CSARDRTPVPEQFF	TGCAGTGCTAGAGATCGGACTCCCGTCCCTGAGCAGTTCTTC